This entry describes one T cell receptor (beta chain). The sample is drawn from a study of OX40 agonist ivuxolimab in advanced cancers. The germline V gene has CDR1 MNHEY and CDR2 SVGAGI. There are 14 residues in the CDR3. V was pared by 2 bases and J by 2 bases, with 3 bases of the junction left unmatched. Profiled with immunoSEQ multiplex PCR; TCRdb holds only in-frame clones, not every one. Among about 86,000 clones listed, approximately 90% were seen once. This chain connects TRBV6-5 to TRBJ2-7; TRBD1 matches 7 bases. The TCR originated in an adult with an advanced solid tumor such as melanoma, head and neck, liver or kidney cancer. Here the sequenced sample was CD4+ or CD8+ T cells sorted from blood, taken in a trial of the OX40 agonist ivuxolimab. The CDR3 spells CASSYRQGTYEQYF. CDR3 nucleotides: TGTGCCAGCAGTTACAGACAGGGAACCTACGAGCAGTACTTC.